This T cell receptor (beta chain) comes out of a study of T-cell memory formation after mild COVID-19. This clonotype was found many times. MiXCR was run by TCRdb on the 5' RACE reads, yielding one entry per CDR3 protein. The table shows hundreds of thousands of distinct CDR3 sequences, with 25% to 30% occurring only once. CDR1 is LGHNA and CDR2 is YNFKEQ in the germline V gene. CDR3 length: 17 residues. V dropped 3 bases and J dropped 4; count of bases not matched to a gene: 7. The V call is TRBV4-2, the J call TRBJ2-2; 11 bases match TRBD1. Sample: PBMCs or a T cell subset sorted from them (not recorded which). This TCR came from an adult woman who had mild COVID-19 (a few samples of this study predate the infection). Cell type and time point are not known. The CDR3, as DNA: TGTGCCAGCAGCCAGGGGGGGACAGGGGGGATCACCGGGGAGCTGTTTTTT. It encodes CASSQGGTGGITGELFF.